The text below deals with one T cell receptor beta chain. The data derive from a study of blood T cells in healthy people across ages. A second 7 to 11 cycle PCR used barcoded and J-beta primers. Every single cDNA molecule received a tag from a template-switch adaptor with 12 random nucleotides. TCRdb reprocessed the 5' RACE reads via MiXCR and lists one record per CDR3 protein. The top ten hold about a tenth of the sample, which has about 930,000 distinct CDR3 sequences, 25% to 35% seen once. This CDR3 is 12 amino acids long. Germline V gene lookup returns CDR1 DFQATT and CDR2 SNEGSKA (reference sequence). Trimming took off 4 bases at V and 2 bases at J, with 9 bases between the two ends. This sample was shared with a second study, whose subject was T cells of mothers and their children. As that report states: Sample barcodes plus 2-4 random nucleotides came from the M1S primer.

The clonotype originates from a woman aged 40-49 years in good health. Specimen: blood. The chain employs TRBV20-1 and TRBJ2-7; no firm D call. Here the CDR3 DNA reads TGCAGTGCTACACTAAACACCTACGAGCAGTACTTC. Translated: CSATLNTYEQYF.